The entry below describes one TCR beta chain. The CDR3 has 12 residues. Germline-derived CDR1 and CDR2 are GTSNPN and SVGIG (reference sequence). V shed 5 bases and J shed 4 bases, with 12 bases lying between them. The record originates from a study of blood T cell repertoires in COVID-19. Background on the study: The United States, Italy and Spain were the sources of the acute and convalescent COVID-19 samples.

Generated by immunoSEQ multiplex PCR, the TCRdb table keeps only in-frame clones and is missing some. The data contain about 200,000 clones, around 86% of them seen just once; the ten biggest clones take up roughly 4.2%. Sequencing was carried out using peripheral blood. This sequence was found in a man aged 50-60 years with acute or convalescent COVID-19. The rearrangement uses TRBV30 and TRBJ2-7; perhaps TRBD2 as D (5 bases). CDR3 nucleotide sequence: TGTGCCTGGGCCGGGAACCAATACGAGCAGTACTTC. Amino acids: CAWAGNQYEQYF.